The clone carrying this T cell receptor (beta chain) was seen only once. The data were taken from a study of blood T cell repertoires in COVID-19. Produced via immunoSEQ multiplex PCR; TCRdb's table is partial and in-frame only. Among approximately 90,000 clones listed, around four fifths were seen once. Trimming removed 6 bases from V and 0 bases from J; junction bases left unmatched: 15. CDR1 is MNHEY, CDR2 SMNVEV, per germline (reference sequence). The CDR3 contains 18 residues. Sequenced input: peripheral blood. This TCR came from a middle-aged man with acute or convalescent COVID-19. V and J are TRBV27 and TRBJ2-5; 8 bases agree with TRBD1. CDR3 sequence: CASSSVVPTGGHQETQYF. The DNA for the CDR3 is TGTGCCAGCAGCTCAGTTGTTCCTACAGGGGGGCACCAAGAGACCCAGTACTTC.